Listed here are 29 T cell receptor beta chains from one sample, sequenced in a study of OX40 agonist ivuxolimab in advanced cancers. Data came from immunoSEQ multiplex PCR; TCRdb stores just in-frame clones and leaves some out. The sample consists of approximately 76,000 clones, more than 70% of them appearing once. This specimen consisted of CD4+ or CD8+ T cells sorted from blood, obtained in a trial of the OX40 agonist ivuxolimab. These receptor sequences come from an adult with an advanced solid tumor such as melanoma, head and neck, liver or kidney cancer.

Here the CDR3 DNA reads TGCAGCGTTGTCCCCGTGGGAACAACTAATGAAAAACTGTTTTTT. It specifies CSVVPVGTTNEKLFF. The rearrangement uses TRBV29-1 and TRBJ1-4; no reliable D call. The CDR3 is 15 amino acids. The germline V gene encodes CDR1 SQVTM and CDR2 ANQGSEA. V lost 4 bases and J lost 0, with 12 bases in between.

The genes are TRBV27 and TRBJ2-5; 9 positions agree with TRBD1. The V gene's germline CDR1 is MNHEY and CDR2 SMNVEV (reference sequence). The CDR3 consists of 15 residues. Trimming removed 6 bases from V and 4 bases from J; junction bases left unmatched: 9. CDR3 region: CASSFLTGGIETQYF. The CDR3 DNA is TGTGCCAGCAGCTTTCTTACAGGGGGCATAGAGACCCAGTACTTC.

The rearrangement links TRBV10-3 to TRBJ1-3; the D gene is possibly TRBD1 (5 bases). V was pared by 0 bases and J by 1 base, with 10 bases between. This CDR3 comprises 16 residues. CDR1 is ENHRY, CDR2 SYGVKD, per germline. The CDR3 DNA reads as TGTGCCATCAGTGAGTCGGCAGGGCGGTCTGGAAACACCATATATTTT. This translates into CAISESAGRSGNTIYF.

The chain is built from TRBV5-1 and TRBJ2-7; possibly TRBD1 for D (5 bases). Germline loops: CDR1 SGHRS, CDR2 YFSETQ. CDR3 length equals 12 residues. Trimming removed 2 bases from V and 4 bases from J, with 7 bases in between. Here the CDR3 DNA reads TGCGCCAGCAGCTTCTCAGGGTACGAGCAGTACTTC. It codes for CASSFSGYEQYF.

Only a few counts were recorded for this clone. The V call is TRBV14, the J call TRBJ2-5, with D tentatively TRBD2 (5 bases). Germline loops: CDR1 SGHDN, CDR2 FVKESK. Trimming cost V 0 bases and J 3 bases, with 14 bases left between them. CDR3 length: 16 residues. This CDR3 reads CASSQDTSFREETQYF. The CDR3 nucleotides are TGTGCCAGCAGCCAAGATACTAGTTTCAGAGAAGAGACCCAGTACTTC.

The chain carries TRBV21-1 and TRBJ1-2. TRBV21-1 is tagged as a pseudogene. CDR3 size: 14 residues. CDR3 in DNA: TGTGCCAGCAGCAAAGATGGGTTAGAGTATGGCTACACCTTC. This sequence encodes CASSKDGLEYGYTF.

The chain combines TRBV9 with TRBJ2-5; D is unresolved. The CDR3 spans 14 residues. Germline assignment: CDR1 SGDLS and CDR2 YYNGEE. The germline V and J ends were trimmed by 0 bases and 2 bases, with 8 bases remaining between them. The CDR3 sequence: CASSVGYGQETQYF. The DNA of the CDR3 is TGTGCCAGCAGCGTAGGGTACGGACAAGAGACCCAGTACTTC.

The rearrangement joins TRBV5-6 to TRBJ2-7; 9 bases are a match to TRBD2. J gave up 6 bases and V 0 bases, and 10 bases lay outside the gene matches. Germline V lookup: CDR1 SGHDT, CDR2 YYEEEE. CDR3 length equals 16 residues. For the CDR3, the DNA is TGTGCCAGCAGCTTGGAGGGGGCTAGCGGGGATGGCGAGCAGTACTTC. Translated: CASSLEGASGDGEQYF.

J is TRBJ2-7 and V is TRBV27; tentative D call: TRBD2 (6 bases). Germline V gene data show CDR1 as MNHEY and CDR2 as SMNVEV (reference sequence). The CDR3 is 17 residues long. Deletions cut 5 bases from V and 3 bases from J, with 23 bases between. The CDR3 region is CASSPQPGTRTSYEQYF. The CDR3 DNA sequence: TGTGCCAGCAGTCCTCAACCCGGGACTCGGACCAGCTACGAGCAGTACTTC.

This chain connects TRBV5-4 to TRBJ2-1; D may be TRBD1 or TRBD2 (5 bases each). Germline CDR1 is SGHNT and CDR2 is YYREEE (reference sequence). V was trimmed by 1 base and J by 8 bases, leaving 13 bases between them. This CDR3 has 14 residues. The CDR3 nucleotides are TGTGCCAGCAGCTTGTTTTTTAGGGGAGATGAGCAGTTCTTC. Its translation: CASSLFFRGDEQFF.

The CDR3 sequence is CASSQVARAQYGYTF. CDR3 bases: TGTGCCAGCAGCCAAGTGGCCCGGGCGCAGTATGGCTACACCTTC. This chain joins TRBV4-2 and TRBJ1-2, with unresolved D. CDR3 length: 15 residues. The V gene's germline CDR1 is LGHNA and CDR2 YNFKEQ. Trimming removed 1 base at V and 5 bases at J, with 14 bases between.

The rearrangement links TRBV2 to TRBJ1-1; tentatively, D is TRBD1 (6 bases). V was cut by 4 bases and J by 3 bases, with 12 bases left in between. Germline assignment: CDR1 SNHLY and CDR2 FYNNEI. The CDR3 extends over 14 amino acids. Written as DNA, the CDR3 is TGTGCCAGCAGTGTCGTGCAGGGGCACACTGAAGCTTTCTTT. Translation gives CASSVVQGHTEAFF.

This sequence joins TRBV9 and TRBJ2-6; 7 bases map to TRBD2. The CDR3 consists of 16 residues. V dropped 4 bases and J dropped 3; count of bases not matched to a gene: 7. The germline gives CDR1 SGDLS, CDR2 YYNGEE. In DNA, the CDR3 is TGTGCCAGCAGCTCTGGGGGACTAAGTGGGGCCAACGTCCTGACTTTC. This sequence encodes CASSSGGLSGANVLTF.

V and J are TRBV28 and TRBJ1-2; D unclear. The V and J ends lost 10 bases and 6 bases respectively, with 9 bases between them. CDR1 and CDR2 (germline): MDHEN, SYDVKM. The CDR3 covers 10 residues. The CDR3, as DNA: TGTGCCACCGGGTCGGATGGCTACACCTTC. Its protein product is CATGSDGYTF.

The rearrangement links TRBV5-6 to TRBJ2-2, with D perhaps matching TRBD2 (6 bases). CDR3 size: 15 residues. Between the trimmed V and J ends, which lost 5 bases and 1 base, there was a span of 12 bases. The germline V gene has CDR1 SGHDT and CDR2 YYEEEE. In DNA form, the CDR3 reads TGTGCCAGCAGTCAAACGGGAGTGAACACCGGGGAGCTGTTTTTT. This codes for CASSQTGVNTGELFF.

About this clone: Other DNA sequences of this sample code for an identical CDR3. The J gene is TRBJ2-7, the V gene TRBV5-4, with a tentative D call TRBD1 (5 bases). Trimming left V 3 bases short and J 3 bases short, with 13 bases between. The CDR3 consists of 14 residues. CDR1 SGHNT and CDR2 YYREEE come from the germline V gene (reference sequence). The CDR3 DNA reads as TGTGCCAGCAGCTCTGGACAATCCCTCTACGAGCAGTACTTC. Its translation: CASSSGQSLYEQYF.

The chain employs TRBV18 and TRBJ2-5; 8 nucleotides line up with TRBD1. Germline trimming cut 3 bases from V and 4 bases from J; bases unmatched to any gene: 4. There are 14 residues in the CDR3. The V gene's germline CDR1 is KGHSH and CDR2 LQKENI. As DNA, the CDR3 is TGTGCCAGCTCACCCGTTGGACAGGGAGAGACCCAGTACTTC. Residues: CASSPVGQGETQYF.

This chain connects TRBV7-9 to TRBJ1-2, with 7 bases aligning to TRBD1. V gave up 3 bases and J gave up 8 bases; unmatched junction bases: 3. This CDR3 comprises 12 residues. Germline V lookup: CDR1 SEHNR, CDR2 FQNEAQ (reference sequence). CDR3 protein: CASSFTGAGYTF. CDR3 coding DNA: TGTGCCAGCAGCTTTACAGGGGCGGGCTACACCTTC.

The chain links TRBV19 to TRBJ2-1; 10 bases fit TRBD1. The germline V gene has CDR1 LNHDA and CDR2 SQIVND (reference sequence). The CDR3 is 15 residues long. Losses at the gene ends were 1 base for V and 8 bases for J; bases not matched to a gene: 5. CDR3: CASSIAGTGAYEQFF. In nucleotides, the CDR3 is TGTGCCAGTAGTATAGCCGGGACAGGGGCCTATGAGCAGTTCTTC.

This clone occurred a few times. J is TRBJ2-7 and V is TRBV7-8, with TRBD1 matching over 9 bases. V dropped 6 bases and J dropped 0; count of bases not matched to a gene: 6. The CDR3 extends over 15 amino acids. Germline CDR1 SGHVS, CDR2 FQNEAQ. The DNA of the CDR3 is TGTGCCAGCAGAAAGGGGACAGGGAACTCCTACGAGCAGTACTTC. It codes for CASRKGTGNSYEQYF.

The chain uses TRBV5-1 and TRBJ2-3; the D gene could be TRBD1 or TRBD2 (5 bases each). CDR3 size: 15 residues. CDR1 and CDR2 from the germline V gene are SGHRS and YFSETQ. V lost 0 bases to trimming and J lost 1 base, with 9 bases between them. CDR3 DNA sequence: TGCGCCAGCAGCTTGGGACGGGGCGGCACAGATACGCAGTATTTT. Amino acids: CASSLGRGGTDTQYF.

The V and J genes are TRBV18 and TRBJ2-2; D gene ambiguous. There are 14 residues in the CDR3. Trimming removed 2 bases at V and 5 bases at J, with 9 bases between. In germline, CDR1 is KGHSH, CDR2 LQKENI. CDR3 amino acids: CASSPVAGTGELFF. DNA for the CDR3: TGTGCCAGCTCACCAGTCGCCGGAACCGGGGAGCTGTTTTTT.

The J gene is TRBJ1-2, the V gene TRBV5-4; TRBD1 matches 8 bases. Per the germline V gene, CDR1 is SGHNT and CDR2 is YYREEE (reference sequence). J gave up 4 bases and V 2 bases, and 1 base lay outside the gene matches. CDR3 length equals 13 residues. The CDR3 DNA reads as TGTGCCAGCAGCTTTGACAGGGGCTATGGCTACACCTTC. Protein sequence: CASSFDRGYGYTF.

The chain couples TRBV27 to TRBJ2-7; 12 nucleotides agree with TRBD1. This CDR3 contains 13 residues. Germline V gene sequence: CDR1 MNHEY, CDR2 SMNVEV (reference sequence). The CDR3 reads CAPQGQGACEQYF. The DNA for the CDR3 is TGTGCGCCGCAGGGACAGGGGGCATGTGAGCAGTACTTC.

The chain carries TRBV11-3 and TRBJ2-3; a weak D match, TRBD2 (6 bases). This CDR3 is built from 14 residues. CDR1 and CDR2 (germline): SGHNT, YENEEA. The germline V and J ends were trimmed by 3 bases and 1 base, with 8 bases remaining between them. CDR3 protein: CASSFSSGTDTQYF. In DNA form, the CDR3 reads TGTGCCAGCAGCTTCTCTAGCGGCACAGATACGCAGTATTTT. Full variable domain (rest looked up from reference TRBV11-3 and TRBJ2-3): EAGVVQSPRYKIIEKKQPVAFWCNPISGHNTLYWYLQNLGQGPELLIRYENEEAVDDSQLPKDRFSAERLKGVDSTLKIQPAELGDSAVYLCASSFSSGTDTQYFGPGTRLTVL.

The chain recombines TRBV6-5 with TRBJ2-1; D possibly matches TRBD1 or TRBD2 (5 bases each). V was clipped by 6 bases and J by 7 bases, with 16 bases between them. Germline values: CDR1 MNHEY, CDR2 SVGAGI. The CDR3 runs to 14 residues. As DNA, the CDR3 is TGTGCCAGCAGCCAACCTGGGACCGCGAATGAGCAGTTCTTC. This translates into CASSQPGTANEQFF.

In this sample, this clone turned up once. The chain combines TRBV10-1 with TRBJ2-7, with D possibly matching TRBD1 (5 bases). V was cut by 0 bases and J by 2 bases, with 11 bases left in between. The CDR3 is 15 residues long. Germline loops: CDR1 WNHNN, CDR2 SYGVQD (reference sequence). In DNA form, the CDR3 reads TGCGCCAGCAGTGAGTCGCTAGGGGCGACCTACGAGCAGTACTTC. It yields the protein CASSESLGATYEQYF.

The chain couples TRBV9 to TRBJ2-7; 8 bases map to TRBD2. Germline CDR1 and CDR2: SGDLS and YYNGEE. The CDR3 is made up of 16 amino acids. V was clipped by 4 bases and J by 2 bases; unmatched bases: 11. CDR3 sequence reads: CASSPRGGDVTYEQYF. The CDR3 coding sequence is TGTGCCAGCAGCCCACGGGGGGGGGACGTCACCTACGAGCAGTACTTC.

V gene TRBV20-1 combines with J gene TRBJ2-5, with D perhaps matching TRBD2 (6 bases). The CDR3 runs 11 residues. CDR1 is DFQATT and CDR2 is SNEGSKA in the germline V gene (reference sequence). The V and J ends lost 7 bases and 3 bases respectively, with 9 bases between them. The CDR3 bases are TGCAGTGAGTTAGCGGAAGAGACCCAGTACTTC. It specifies CSELAEETQYF.